The T cell receptor (beta chain) under discussion was sequenced for a study of CD8 T cells in Susac syndrome. Broader study findings: It was acknowledged in the study that the number of individuals who were included in its TCR sequencing and HLA analysis was relatively small.

CD8+ and CD4+ T cells circulating in blood were sequenced for TCR beta. It was negative isolation that provided the CD8+ and CD4+ T cells, whereas TEMRA cells were enriched by FACS. For this clonotype: Its antigen is currently unknown.

An input of about 0.5 to 1 ug of RNA was subjected to reverse transcription using random hexamers. Multiplex PCR with immunoSEQ amplified the TCR beta CDR3 across 54 Vbeta and 13 Jbeta. One entry per CDR3 protein, called by TCRdb with MiXCR from the immunoSEQ multiplex PCR reads. The sample records 330,000 or so distinct CDR3 sequences, approximately 89% being singletons. Sequencing was performed on CD8+ T cells from PBMCs. The TCR sequence derives from a human donor with multiple sclerosis.

CDR3 residues: CAINSPRERGYTF. CDR3 nucleotides: TGTGCCATCAACTCCCCCAGGGAACGTGGCTACACCTTC. This rearrangement joins TRBV10-3 to TRBJ1-2; maybe TRBD1 (5 bases). V was trimmed by 7 bases and J by 7 bases, leaving 16 bases between them. Germline V gene sequence: CDR1 ENHRY, CDR2 SYGVKD. There are 13 residues in the CDR3.